These 23 T cell receptor beta chains came from one sample sequenced in a study of cytomegalovirus exposure and HLA in healthy donors. Primers for the PCR totalled 60 Vbeta and 13 Jbeta. Assay: immunoSEQ multiplex PCR; the TCRdb copy retains only in-frame clones and omits some. Of around 220,000 clones listed, 83% were seen once; the top ten hold around 1.4%. Material: PBMCs. These receptors were collected from a girl aged 5 to 17 in good health and CMV-seronegative.

This chain uses TRBV28 with TRBJ1-2, with 9 bases fitting TRBD1. This CDR3 has 15 residues. Germline V gives CDR1 MDHEN, CDR2 SYDVKM. V shed 2 bases, J shed 5 bases, and the junction held 6 bases outside the gene matches. The CDR3 reads CASSLQGQGGYGYTF. DNA for the CDR3: TGTGCCAGCAGTTTACAGGGACAGGGAGGATATGGCTACACCTTC.

The chain links TRBV7-2 to TRBJ2-7, with 12 bases identical to TRBD2. CDR3 length equals 15 residues. Per the germline V gene, CDR1 is SGHTA and CDR2 is FQGNSA. V lost 3 bases to trimming and J lost 7 bases; unmatched junction nucleotides: 7. CDR3 region: CASSFFLAGGGEQYF. The CDR3 nucleotides read TGTGCCAGCAGCTTTTTTCTAGCGGGAGGGGGTGAGCAGTACTTC.

The genes are TRBV28 and TRBJ1-1, with D possibly matching TRBD1 (6 bases). The V gene lost 6 bases and the J gene lost 4 bases, with 12 bases spanning the gap. CDR3 length: 13 residues. Per the germline V gene, CDR1 is MDHEN and CDR2 is SYDVKM. CDR3 protein: CASSYQGSTEAFF. As DNA, the CDR3 is TGTGCCAGCAGCTACCAGGGGAGCACTGAAGCTTTCTTT. Full variable domain (outside the CDR3, taken from reference TRBV28 and TRBJ1-1): DVKVTQSSRYLVKRTGEKVFLECVQDMDHENMFWYRQDPGLGLRLIYFSYDVKMKEKGDIPEGYSVSREKKERFSLILESASTNQTSMYLCASSYQGSTEAFFGQGTRLTVV.

The chain carries TRBV14 and TRBJ2-3; D is uncertain. Between the trimmed V and J ends, which lost 0 bases and 8 bases, there was a span of 9 bases. Germline V gives CDR1 SGHDN, CDR2 FVKESK. CDR3 length equals 13 residues. The CDR3 DNA reads TGTGCCAGCAGCCAAGAGCGGTCTGGTACGCAGTATTTT. Protein sequence: CASSQERSGTQYF. Using reference TRBV14 and TRBJ2-3 for the parts outside the CDR3, the full variable domain is EAGVTQFPSHSVIEKGQTVTLRCDPISGHDNLYWYRRVMGKEIKFLLHFVKESKQDESGMPNNRFLAERTGGTYSTLKVQPAELEDSGVYFCASSQERSGTQYFGPGTRLTVL.

The chain couples TRBV2 to TRBJ2-3; 11 bases are a match to TRBD2. Germline V gene lookup returns CDR1 SNHLY and CDR2 FYNNEI. The V and J ends lost 7 bases and 1 base, in that order; junction bases with no gene match: 4. The length of the CDR3 is 15 residues. CDR3 protein: CASTLAGGRTDTQYF. As DNA, the CDR3 is TGTGCCAGCACCTTAGCGGGGGGGCGCACAGATACGCAGTATTTT.

This sequence joins TRBV18 and TRBJ2-7; TRBD1 matches 9 bases. The CDR3 has 15 residues. Per the germline V gene, CDR1 is KGHSH and CDR2 is LQKENI. Trimming at V came to 3 bases and at J to 1 base, leaving 4 bases not matched to a gene. The CDR3 DNA reads as TGTGCCAGCTCACCCCCGGGACAGGGATCCTACGAGCAGTACTTC. It specifies CASSPPGQGSYEQYF.

This clone was observed a handful of times. The gene calls are TRBV7-9 and TRBJ2-1; TRBD2 aligns across 11 bases. This CDR3 contains 14 residues. Per the germline V gene, CDR1 is SEHNR and CDR2 is FQNEAQ (reference sequence). Losses at the gene ends were 6 bases for V and 9 bases for J; bases not matched to a gene: 7. This chain's CDR3 is CASRIAGGPGEQFF. CDR3 sequence (DNA): TGTGCCAGCAGAATAGCGGGAGGGCCGGGTGAGCAGTTCTTC.

The chain has TRBV5-1 and TRBJ2-7; 7 bases fit TRBD1. The CDR3 is made up of 14 amino acids. With V trimmed by 6 bases and J by 2 bases, 8 bases remained unmatched. Looked up from germline, CDR1 is SGHRS and CDR2 is YFSETQ. The CDR3 region has the DNA TGCGCCAGCAACCCCGGGACAGCAGCCTACGAGCAGTACTTC. Protein sequence: CASNPGTAAYEQYF. Using reference TRBV5-1 and TRBJ2-7 for the parts outside the CDR3, the full variable domain is KAGVTQTPRYLIKTRGQQVTLSCSPISGHRSVSWYQQTPGQGLQFLFEYFSETQRNKGNFPGRFSGRQFSNSRSEMNVSTLELGDSALYLCASNPGTAAYEQYFGPGTRLTVT.

The chain couples TRBV5-6 to TRBJ2-7; 12 nucleotides match TRBD2. The V and J ends lost 4 bases and 5 bases, in that order; junction bases with no gene match: 7. The length of the CDR3 is 15 residues. The germline gives CDR1 SGHDT, CDR2 YYEEEE. This CDR3 reads CASSPGLAGLNEQYF. As DNA, the CDR3 is TGTGCCAGCAGCCCCGGACTAGCGGGGCTGAACGAGCAGTACTTC.

CDR3 sequence reads: CASSAGQGAAYTEAFF. The CDR3 DNA reads as TGCGCCAGCAGCGCAGGACAGGGGGCGGCGTACACTGAAGCTTTCTTT. The chain recombines TRBV5-1 with TRBJ1-1; 11 bases match TRBD1. V trimming: 4 bases; J trimming: 3 bases; junction bases outside the gene matches: 8. The germline V gene encodes CDR1 SGHRS and CDR2 YFSETQ. The length of the CDR3 is 16 residues. Variable domain in full (rest from reference TRBV5-1 and TRBJ1-1): KAGVTQTPRYLIKTRGQQVTLSCSPISGHRSVSWYQQTPGQGLQFLFEYFSETQRNKGNFPGRFSGRQFSNSRSEMNVSTLELGDSALYLCASSAGQGAAYTEAFFGQGTRLTVV.

The chain recombines TRBV5-1 with TRBJ2-3; 9 bases fit TRBD2. The germline V gene encodes CDR1 SGHRS and CDR2 YFSETQ. The length of the CDR3 is 16 residues. V lost 3 bases to trimming and J lost 6 bases; unmatched junction nucleotides: 11. The CDR3 DNA sequence: TGCGCCAGCAGCTATGGAGGGACTAGCTTGGAGGATACGCAGTATTTT. Its translation: CASSYGGTSLEDTQYF.

This clone has a handful of counts. The rearrangement uses TRBV6-6 and TRBJ1-5; 7 positions match TRBD1. The CDR3 spans 15 residues. Germline V gene lookup returns CDR1 MNHNY and CDR2 SVGAGI (reference sequence). V dropped 8 bases and J dropped 4; count of bases not matched to a gene: 11. The CDR3 sequence is CASRLDRMGNQPQHF. DNA of the CDR3: TGTGCCAGCCGATTGGACAGGATGGGGAATCAGCCCCAGCATTTT.

V gene TRBV6-5 combines with J gene TRBJ1-2; D not resolved. This CDR3 spans 12 amino acids. Trimming removed 4 bases at V and 4 bases at J, with 7 bases between. Germline CDR1 reads MNHEY; CDR2 reads SVGAGI. CDR3 in DNA: TGTGCCAGCAGTTCCTCCTCCTATGGCTACACCTTC. Protein sequence: CASSSSSYGYTF.

The chain combines TRBV5-4 with TRBJ1-1; TRBD1 matches 7 bases. V gave up 4 bases and J gave up 13 bases; unmatched junction bases: 13. The CDR3 is 13 residues long. Germline V gene lookup returns CDR1 SGHNT and CDR2 YYREEE (reference sequence). The CDR3 reads CASSNGQAPRGFF. CDR3 sequence (DNA): TGTGCCAGCAGCAACGGACAGGCCCCCCGGGGTTTCTTT.

J is TRBJ2-5 and V is TRBV7-4, with 12 bases fitting TRBD2. Germline V gene data show CDR1 as SGHVT and CDR2 as SQSDAQ. The V and J ends lost 7 bases and 5 bases, in that order; junction bases with no gene match: 14. The CDR3 is 17 residues long. CDR3 nucleotides: TGTGCCAGCATCCCAACCGGTGGACTAGCGGGGAATGAGACCCAGTACTTC. Translation gives CASIPTGGLAGNETQYF.

This clone was counted a single time. The V call is TRBV19, the J call TRBJ2-7; 8 bases agree with TRBD2. The germline V gene encodes CDR1 LNHDA and CDR2 SQIVND (reference sequence). The length of the CDR3 is 13 residues. V shed 5 bases and J 8 bases; nucleotides not matched to a gene: 8. The CDR3 sequence is CASSRLALDKQYF. CDR3 DNA: TGTGCCAGTAGTCGACTAGCGCTAGACAAGCAGTACTTC. Combining the CDR3 with reference TRBV19 and TRBJ2-7 gives the whole variable domain DGGITQSPKYLFRKEGQNVTLSCEQNLNHDAMYWYRQDPGQGLRLIYYSQIVNDFQKGDIAEGYSVSREKKESFPLTVTSAQKNPTAFYLCASSRLALDKQYFGPGTRLTVT.

J is TRBJ1-1 and V is TRBV15; maybe TRBD1 (5 bases). Deletions cut 4 bases from V and 0 bases from J, with 6 bases between. The CDR3 is 13 amino acids. Germline V gene data show CDR1 as LNHNV and CDR2 as YYDKDF (reference sequence). CDR3 protein: CATSTGVNTEAFF. The DNA of the CDR3 is TGTGCCACCAGCACGGGGGTGAACACTGAAGCTTTCTTT.

The table lists this clone with a few counts. The chain joins TRBV19 to TRBJ1-3, with a possible D match to TRBD1 (6 bases). This CDR3 is 15 amino acids long. The V end lost 7 bases, the J end lost 0 bases, and 13 bases lay between the germline ends. Germline lookup yields CDR1 LNHDA and CDR2 SQIVND (reference sequence). The CDR3, as DNA: TGTGCCAGTATCGCACAGGGCCGCTCTGGAAACACCATATATTTT. Translated: CASIAQGRSGNTIYF.

The genes are TRBV9 and TRBJ2-6, with D possibly TRBD2 on 5 matching bases. Germline values: CDR1 SGDLS, CDR2 YYNGEE. CDR3 length: 16 residues. V lost 1 base, J lost 4 bases, and 12 bases lay in between. The CDR3 sequence: CASSVPGSGGANVLTF. The CDR3 DNA follows: TGTGCCAGCAGCGTACCGGGGTCAGGCGGGGCCAACGTCCTGACTTTC. Variable domain in full (rest from reference TRBV9 and TRBJ2-6): DSGVTQTPKHLITATGQRVTLRCSPRSGDLSVYWYQQSLDQGLQFLIQYYNGEERAKGNILERFSAQQFPDLHSELNLSSLELGDSALYFCASSVPGSGGANVLTFGAGSRLTVL.

As for this clone: A junction end diverges from the germline sequence, so it may reflect a read error. V usage is TRBV5-4 and J usage is TRBJ2-7; D is perhaps TRBD1 (6 bases). Germline values: CDR1 SGHNT, CDR2 YYREEE (reference sequence). The CDR3 sequence is 14 residues long. DNA of the CDR3: TGTGCCAGCAGCCCCTGGACAGAAACCTATGAGCAGTACTTC. This encodes CASSPWTETYEQYF.

V is TRBV30 and J is TRBJ2-7; TRBD2 agrees at 10 bases. Germline V gives CDR1 GTSNPN, CDR2 SVGIG (reference sequence). V lost 4 bases to trimming and J lost 2 bases; unmatched junction nucleotides: 2. The CDR3 spans 13 residues. Here the CDR3 reads CAWNLAGAYEQYF. CDR3 in DNA: TGTGCCTGGAATCTAGCGGGAGCCTACGAGCAGTACTTC.

In this sample, this clone turned up a few times. The chain is built from TRBV6-5 and TRBJ2-1; 10 nucleotides agree with TRBD1. Germline V CDR1 and CDR2: MNHEY, SVGAGI. The CDR3 has 14 amino acids. Trimming at V came to 2 bases and at J to 5 bases, leaving 0 bases not matched to a gene. In DNA form, the CDR3 reads TGTGCCAGCAGTTACGGGACAGGGGACAATGAGCAGTTCTTC. Translating gives CASSYGTGDNEQFF.

This chain connects TRBV14 to TRBJ2-3; 7 bases are a match to TRBD1. The CDR3 runs to 17 residues. The V gene's germline CDR1 is SGHDN and CDR2 FVKESK. V shed 1 base and J 0 bases; nucleotides not matched to a gene: 7. CDR3 coding DNA: TGTGCCAGCAGCCAAGGGGACAGCCAGATCAGCACAGATACGCAGTATTTT. Translating gives CASSQGDSQISTDTQYF.